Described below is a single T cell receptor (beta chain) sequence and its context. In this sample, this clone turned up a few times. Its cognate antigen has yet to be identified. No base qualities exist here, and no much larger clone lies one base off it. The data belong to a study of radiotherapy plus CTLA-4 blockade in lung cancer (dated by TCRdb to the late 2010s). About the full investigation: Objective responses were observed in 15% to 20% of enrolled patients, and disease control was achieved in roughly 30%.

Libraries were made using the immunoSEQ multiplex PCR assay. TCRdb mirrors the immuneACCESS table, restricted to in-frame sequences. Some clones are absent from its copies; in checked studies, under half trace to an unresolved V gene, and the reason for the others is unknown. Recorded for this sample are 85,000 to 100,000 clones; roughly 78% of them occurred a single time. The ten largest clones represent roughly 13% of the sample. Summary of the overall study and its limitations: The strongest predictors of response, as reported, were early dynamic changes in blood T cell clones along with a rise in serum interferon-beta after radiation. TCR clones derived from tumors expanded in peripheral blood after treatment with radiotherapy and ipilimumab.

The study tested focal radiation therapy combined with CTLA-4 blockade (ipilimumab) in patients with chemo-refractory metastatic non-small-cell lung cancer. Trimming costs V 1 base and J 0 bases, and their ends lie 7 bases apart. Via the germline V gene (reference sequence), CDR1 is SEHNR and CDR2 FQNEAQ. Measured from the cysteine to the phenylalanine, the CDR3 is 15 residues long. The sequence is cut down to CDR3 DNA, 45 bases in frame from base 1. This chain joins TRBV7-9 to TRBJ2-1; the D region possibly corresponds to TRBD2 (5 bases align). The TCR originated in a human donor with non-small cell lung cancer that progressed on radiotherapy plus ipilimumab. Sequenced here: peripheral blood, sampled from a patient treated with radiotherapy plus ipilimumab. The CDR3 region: CASSLGSGSYNEQFF. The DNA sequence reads TGTGCCAGCAGCTTAGGGAGCGGCTCCTACAATGAGCAGTTCTTC. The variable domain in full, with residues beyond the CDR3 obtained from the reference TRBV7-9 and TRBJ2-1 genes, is DTGVSQNPRHKITKRGQNVTFRCDPISEHNRLYWYRQTLGQGPEFLTYFQNEAQLEKSRLLSDRFSAERPKGSFSTLEIQRTEQGDSAMYLCASSLGSGSYNEQFFGPGTRLTVL.